Each of the 13 T cell receptor beta chains below was sequenced from the same sample in a study of cytomegalovirus exposure and HLA in healthy donors. The PCR had 60 Vbeta and 13 Jbeta primers. Clones were read by immunoSEQ multiplex PCR, and TCRdb kept only the in-frame ones, dropping some. Counted here are 200,000 or so clones, approximately 80% occurring once; the ten biggest clones make up around 3.9%. Sequencing was carried out using PBMCs. Receptors were obtained from a male donor in good health and CMV-seronegative.

The CDR3, as DNA: TGTGCCAGCGGGACAGGGGGATCGGGCGAGCAGTACTTC. Encoded protein: CASGTGGSGEQYF. The rearrangement uses TRBV6-1 and TRBJ2-7; 11 bases line up with TRBD1. This CDR3 spans 13 amino acids. Germline V CDR1 and CDR2: MNHNS, SASEGT. The V gene end was trimmed by 8 bases and the J gene end by 6 bases; junction bases not matched to a gene: 6.

Here the CDR3 reads CASSQDRRTENTGELFF. CDR3 sequence (DNA): TGTGCCAGCAGCCAAGATCGTAGGACAGAGAACACCGGGGAGCTGTTTTTT. V gene TRBV14 combines with J gene TRBJ2-2, with D perhaps TRBD1 (6 bases). The CDR3 has 17 amino acids. Between the trimmed V and J ends, which lost 0 bases and 1 base, there was a span of 12 bases. Germline assignment: CDR1 SGHDN and CDR2 FVKESK.

The CDR3 protein is CASSLLGSHLSLEGNVLTF. The CDR3 coding sequence is TGTGCCAGCAGTTTATTGGGGTCCCACCTCTCTTTAGAGGGCAACGTCCTGACTTTC. The J gene is TRBJ2-6, the V gene TRBV27, with a tentative D call TRBD2 (5 bases). This CDR3 is 19 amino acids long. CDR1 MNHEY and CDR2 SMNVEV come from the germline V gene (reference sequence). Trimming removed 1 base from V and 9 bases from J, with 25 bases in between.

The chain recombines TRBV19 with TRBJ2-7; 10 bases map to TRBD2. This CDR3 is 16 amino acids long. Trimming cost V 7 bases and J 3 bases; bases outside gene matches: 12. The germline gives CDR1 LNHDA, CDR2 SQIVND (reference sequence). In DNA, the CDR3 is TGTGCCAGTAAGTGGTCTAGCGGGAGTATGGGCTACGAGCAGTACTTC. Protein sequence: CASKWSSGSMGYEQYF.

This clone has more than one count but fewer than ten. V is TRBV27 and J is TRBJ2-7; the D gene is possibly TRBD2 (5 bases). Trimming shortened V by 0 bases and J by 2 bases, and 8 bases separated the two germline ends. This CDR3 contains 14 residues. In germline, CDR1 is MNHEY, CDR2 SMNVEV (reference sequence). CDR3 bases: TGTGCCAGCAGTTTATCGTCCGGGGCCTACGAGCAGTACTTC. Translation: CASSLSSGAYEQYF.

The rearrangement links TRBV20-1 to TRBJ2-7; weak D call: TRBD2 (5 bases). The CDR3 runs to 10 residues. Trimming left V 8 bases short and J 4 bases short, with 9 bases between. Germline CDR1 DFQATT, CDR2 SNEGSKA (reference sequence). The CDR3 DNA reads as TGCAGTAGTGGGAGATACGAGCAGTACTTC. This codes for CSSGRYEQYF.

Turning to this clone: Other DNA sequences from this sample encode an identical CDR3 as well. This sequence joins TRBV29-1 and TRBJ2-7; 7 positions match TRBD1. Germline V gives CDR1 SQVTM, CDR2 ANQGSEA. V dropped 5 bases and J dropped 3; count of bases not matched to a gene: 1. The CDR3 loop spans 11 amino acids. CDR3 amino acids: CSVSGGYEQYF. CDR3 nucleotides: TGCAGCGTTTCAGGGGGCTACGAGCAGTACTTC.

In the case of this clone: Lacking the conserved final phenylalanine or tryptophan, this CDR3 likely reflects a read error. The DNA is left out, because the CDR3 cannot be placed on it with certainty; the CDR3 is given as TCRdb lists it. The chain joins TRBV2 to TRBJ2-7; the table gives TRBD2 as D, unverified against the DNA. Germline CDR1 is SNHLY and CDR2 is FYNNEI. The CDR3 is 12 residues long, counting both termini. CDR3 protein: CASLREAVGWKL.

This clone is a singleton in its sample. V gene TRBV2 combines with J gene TRBJ2-7; 8 bases agree with TRBD1. Trimming cost V 5 bases and J 2 bases; bases outside gene matches: 8. Germline CDR1 reads SNHLY; CDR2 reads FYNNEI. This CDR3 is 15 amino acids long. The CDR3 here is CASSYPGQEPYEQYF. In nucleotides, the CDR3 is TGTGCCAGCAGTTACCCGGGACAGGAGCCCTACGAGCAGTACTTC.

The chain joins TRBV7-6 to TRBJ2-1; the D gene is possibly TRBD2 (8 bases). V dropped 5 bases and J dropped 0 bases, with 17 bases sitting between them. The CDR3 spans 17 residues. Germline CDR1 and CDR2: SGHVS and FNYEAQ. The CDR3 protein is CASSTYGGDSSYNEQFF. The CDR3 DNA is TGTGCCAGCAGCACCTACGGGGGGGACAGCTCCTACAATGAGCAGTTCTTC.

The rearrangement links TRBV9 to TRBJ2-3; 11 bases map to TRBD2. V lost 3 bases and J lost 2; bases outside the gene matches: 8. The CDR3 is 17 residues long. Germline V gene data show CDR1 as SGDLS and CDR2 as YYNGEE. The CDR3 reads CASSGMGTSGPTDTQYF. The CDR3 DNA sequence: TGTGCCAGCAGCGGAATGGGGACTAGCGGACCCACAGATACGCAGTATTTT.

This rearrangement joins TRBV27 to TRBJ2-7, with D tentatively TRBD1 (6 bases). This CDR3 has 13 amino acids. The ends were cut back, 6 bases at V and 2 bases at J, with 11 bases in the middle. Germline CDR1 MNHEY, CDR2 SMNVEV (reference sequence). The CDR3 spells CASRDRFTYEQYF. CDR3 nucleotides: TGTGCCAGCAGGGACAGATTCACCTACGAGCAGTACTTC.

The V and J genes are TRBV27 and TRBJ2-1; D might be TRBD1 (6 bases). CDR3 length: 13 residues. Trimming took 3 bases from V and 6 from J, leaving 9 bases between them. Looked up from germline, CDR1 is MNHEY and CDR2 is SMNVEV (reference sequence). As DNA, the CDR3 is TGTGCCAGCAGTTTCAACAGGGTCAATGAGCAGTTCTTC. It translates to CASSFNRVNEQFF.